Following are 32 T cell receptor beta chains from one sample sequenced in a study of T-cell memory formation after mild COVID-19. MiXCR, run by TCRdb on the 5' RACE reads, gives a single entry per CDR3 protein. Among 350,000 to 550,000 distinct CDR3 sequences listed, over 15% were seen once. Sequenced: PBMCs or a T cell subset sorted from them (not recorded which). The source is a young man who had mild COVID-19 (a few samples of this study predate the infection). Cell type and time point are not known.

The chain recombines TRBV7-2 with TRBJ1-2, with D hard to call. CDR1 SGHTA and CDR2 FQGNSA come from the germline V gene. Trimming pared 2 bases from V and 6 bases from J, leaving 13 bases between. The CDR3 runs 14 residues. CDR3: CASSLFPTTNGYTF. The CDR3 DNA is TGTGCCAGCAGCTTATTCCCCACGACAAATGGCTACACCTTC.

The chain combines TRBV5-5 with TRBJ2-3; 12 bases are shared with TRBD2. Germline CDR1 is SGHKS and CDR2 is YYEKEE (reference sequence). The CDR3 runs to 16 residues. The J segment lost 2 bases and the V segment lost 4 bases, leaving 5 bases of the junction unmatched. CDR3 residues: CASSRGLAGNTDTQYF. The DNA for the CDR3 is TGTGCCAGCAGCCGAGGACTAGCGGGGAACACAGATACGCAGTATTTT.

V gene TRBV4-1 combines with J gene TRBJ1-1, with TRBD1 as a possible D gene (5 bases). Germline V gene sequence: CDR1 MGHRA, CDR2 YSYEKL. The V and J ends lost 0 bases and 4 bases respectively, with 9 bases between them. The CDR3 is 14 amino acids. The CDR3 DNA sequence: TGCGCCAGCAGCCAAGATCCCAGGGCCACTGAAGCTTTCTTT. Its protein is CASSQDPRATEAFF.

The chain recombines TRBV30 with TRBJ2-3; D uncertain. Germline CDR1 GTSNPN, CDR2 SVGIG (reference sequence). V was trimmed by 1 base and J by 0 bases, leaving 8 bases between them. The CDR3 contains 14 residues. CDR3 sequence reads: CAWSARRSTDTQYF. CDR3 DNA: TGTGCCTGGAGTGCCCGTAGGAGCACAGATACGCAGTATTTT.

This clonotype was seen only a few times. This chain links TRBV5-1 with TRBJ2-1, with 13 nucleotides matching TRBD2. The ends lost 3 bases at V and 8 bases at J; junction bases unmatched: 8. The CDR3 has 16 residues. In germline, CDR1 is SGHRS, CDR2 YFSETQ. As DNA, the CDR3 is TGCGCCAGCAGCTCCCTTACTAGCGGGGGGGCACATGAGCAGTTCTTC. Translation gives CASSSLTSGGAHEQFF.

CDR3 DNA: TGTGCCAGCAGCTTGGGACGGGGGTACTATGGCTACACCTTC. This translates into CASSLGRGYYGYTF. The V gene is TRBV5-6, the J gene TRBJ1-2; a weak D match, TRBD1 (5 bases). V gave up 0 bases and J gave up 3 bases, with 9 bases separating them. The length of the CDR3 is 14 residues. The germline gives CDR1 SGHDT, CDR2 YYEEEE.

CDR3 bases: TGTGCCAGCAGTGACCTGGGGACAGGGCCCTACGAGCAGTACTTC. This gives the protein CASSDLGTGPYEQYF. The chain has TRBV27 and TRBJ2-7; 9 bases align to TRBD1. The CDR3 consists of 15 residues. Germline V gene sequence: CDR1 MNHEY, CDR2 SMNVEV (reference sequence). The trim removed 5 bases at V and 2 bases at J, leaving 7 bases unmatched.

J is TRBJ2-1 and V is TRBV29-1, with unresolved D. The germline CDR1 and CDR2 sequences are SQVTM and ANQGSEA. V was trimmed by 4 bases and J by 4 bases, leaving 8 bases between them. The CDR3 consists of 12 residues. This CDR3 reads CSVVDTYNEQFF. In nucleotides, the CDR3 is TGCAGCGTTGTTGACACGTACAATGAGCAGTTCTTC.

The chain links TRBV28 to TRBJ1-1; 7 nucleotides line up with TRBD1. The V and J ends lost 11 bases and 5 bases, in that order; junction bases with no gene match: 5. The CDR3 covers 11 residues. The germline CDR1 and CDR2 sequences are MDHEN and SYDVKM. The CDR3 loop is CAAQGQTEAFF. CDR3 in DNA: TGTGCCGCACAGGGGCAAACTGAAGCTTTCTTT.

This chain links TRBV4-1 with TRBJ1-1; the D is unclear. The germline V gene encodes CDR1 MGHRA and CDR2 YSYEKL. V lost 3 bases to trimming and J lost 3 bases, with 17 bases between them. CDR3 length equals 16 residues. The CDR3 sequence: CASSQPPGTPDTEAFF. The DNA for the CDR3 is TGCGCCAGCAGCCAGCCCCCAGGAACCCCCGACACTGAAGCTTTCTTT.

This clonotype has only a few counts. The CDR3 DNA reads as TGTGCCAGCAGAACGGGGGTGTTGGGCACAGATACGCAGTATTTT. Its protein is CASRTGVLGTDTQYF. The chain employs TRBV7-9 and TRBJ2-3; D possibly corresponds to TRBD2 (6 bases). V lost 6 bases to trimming and J lost 1 base, with 14 bases between them. The CDR3 spans 15 residues. CDR1 and CDR2 from the germline V gene are SEHNR and FQNEAQ (reference sequence).

This clonotype was observed a few times. The chain employs TRBV12-3 or TRBV12-4 and TRBJ2-2; 8 bases align to TRBD1. V was pared by 7 bases and J by 4 bases, with 14 bases of the junction left unmatched. The CDR3 runs to 17 residues. The CDR3: CASTPPPGQVGTGELFF. CDR3 nucleotide sequence: TGTGCCAGCACCCCACCCCCGGGACAGGTGGGCACCGGGGAGCTGTTTTTT.

The chain recombines TRBV24-1 with TRBJ1-2, with D possibly being TRBD1 (5 bases). This CDR3 is built from 14 residues. CDR1 KGHDR and CDR2 SFDVKD come from the germline V gene. Trimming stripped 2 bases from V and 2 bases from J, with 8 bases between. As DNA, the CDR3 is TGTGCCACCAGTGATTACAGGAACAACTATGGCTACACCTTC. Residues: CATSDYRNNYGYTF.

This clonotype was seen a handful of times. The chain couples TRBV6-6 to TRBJ1-2; 8 nucleotides align to TRBD1. The CDR3 contains 14 residues. The J segment lost 5 bases and the V segment lost 0 bases, leaving 2 bases of the junction unmatched. CDR1 and CDR2 from the germline V gene are MNHNY and SVGAGI (reference sequence). This chain's CDR3 is CASSYSGQEYGYTF. CDR3 nucleotide sequence: TGTGCCAGCAGTTACTCGGGACAGGAGTATGGCTACACCTTC.

This chain links TRBV6-5 with TRBJ2-3; D is perhaps TRBD2 (5 bases). Trimming left V 6 bases short and J 2 bases short, with 9 bases between. The length of the CDR3 is 13 residues. The germline gives CDR1 MNHEY, CDR2 SVGAGI. DNA of the CDR3: TGTGCCAGCAGGCTAGCACCCACAGATACGCAGTATTTT. Its translation is CASRLAPTDTQYF.

In its sample, this clonotype was seen a few times. The V gene is TRBV9, the J gene TRBJ2-7; the D gene could be TRBD1 or TRBD2 (6 bases each). In germline, CDR1 is SGDLS, CDR2 YYNGEE. Trimming took off 4 bases at V and 0 bases at J, with 17 bases between the two ends. The CDR3 is made up of 16 amino acids. CDR3 amino acids: CASSHREYGSSYEQYF. The CDR3 region has the DNA TGTGCCAGCAGCCACAGGGAATACGGGAGCTCCTACGAGCAGTACTTC.

This clonotype was picked up a small number of times. The V call is TRBV7-9, the J call TRBJ2-2; 8 nucleotides agree with TRBD1. The CDR3 totals 15 residues. V dropped 0 bases and J dropped 4; count of bases not matched to a gene: 1. The germline V gene encodes CDR1 SEHNR and CDR2 FQNEAQ (reference sequence). The CDR3 here is CASSLAGTGTGELFF. Here the CDR3 DNA reads TGTGCCAGCAGCTTAGCCGGGACAGGCACCGGGGAGCTGTTTTTT.

This clonotype was recorded a few times. The chain recombines TRBV7-2 with TRBJ2-5, with TRBD2 as a possible D gene (6 bases). The CDR3 spans 13 residues. Germline V gene sequence: CDR1 SGHTA, CDR2 FQGNSA. V shed 5 bases and J shed 3 bases, with 10 bases lying between them. The CDR3 loop reads CASSTRLEETQYF. The CDR3 nucleotides are TGTGCCAGCAGCACCCGACTAGAAGAGACCCAGTACTTC. The full variable domain, rest sourced from reference TRBV7-2 and TRBJ2-5, is GAGVSQSPSNKVTEKGKDVELRCDPISGHTALYWYRQSLGQGLEFLIYFQGNSAPDKSGLPSDRFSAERTGGSVSTLTIQRTQQEDSAVYLCASSTRLEETQYFGPGTRLLVL.

Worth noting for this clonotype: The junction shows a germline mismatch at one end, possibly a read error. The J gene is TRBJ2-2, the V gene TRBV7-2, with TRBD2 matching 10 bases. This CDR3 is built from 15 residues. Germline CDR1 reads SGHTA; CDR2 reads FQGNSA. In DNA form, the CDR3 reads TGTTCCAGCAGCGTAGCGGGGGGGAACACCGGGGAGCTGTTTTTT. Amino acids: CSSSVAGGNTGELFF.

V gene TRBV14 combines with J gene TRBJ2-3; TRBD2 aligns across 10 bases. The germline V gene encodes CDR1 SGHDN and CDR2 FVKESK. The ends lost 2 bases at V and 5 bases at J; junction bases unmatched: 7. The CDR3 covers 16 residues. Here the CDR3 DNA reads TGTGCCAGCAGCCAAAGGCAGGCTAGCGGGGGAGATACGCAGTATTTT. It yields the protein CASSQRQASGGDTQYF.

V is TRBV6-6 and J is TRBJ1-6; D is perhaps TRBD1 (6 bases). The CDR3 is 14 residues long. Germline V lookup: CDR1 MNHNY, CDR2 SVGAGI (reference sequence). The V end was cut by 7 bases, the J end by 7 bases, with 14 bases between. CDR3 sequence: CASTPRQENSPLHF. CDR3 bases: TGTGCCAGCACACCACGACAGGAGAATTCACCCCTCCACTTT.

This clonotype appeared a few times. V gene TRBV9 combines with J gene TRBJ2-1, with D tentatively TRBD1 or TRBD2 (6 bases each). This CDR3 contains 17 residues. Trimming shortened V by 0 bases and J by 0 bases, and 13 bases separated the two germline ends. Germline CDR1 SGDLS, CDR2 YYNGEE. CDR3 nucleotides: TGTGCCAGCAGCGTAGGGGACTGGGGGCCCTCCTACAATGAGCAGTTCTTC. Residues: CASSVGDWGPSYNEQFF.

J is TRBJ2-7 and V is TRBV10-3, with 8 bases matching TRBD1. The CDR3 is 12 residues long. Germline loops: CDR1 ENHRY, CDR2 SYGVKD. V lost 8 bases to trimming and J lost 3 bases; unmatched junction nucleotides: 3. The CDR3 DNA reads TGTGCCATCTCACAGGGGGGCTACGAGCAGTACTTC. Its translation: CAISQGGYEQYF.

The rearrangement joins TRBV20-1 to TRBJ1-6; D is uncertain. The V gene's germline CDR1 is DFQATT and CDR2 SNEGSKA (reference sequence). The CDR3 spans 15 residues. Trimming pared 0 bases from V and 7 bases from J, leaving 13 bases between. CDR3 region: CSAREGTYFNSPLHF. DNA for the CDR3: TGCAGTGCTAGAGAAGGAACTTACTTCAATTCACCCCTCCACTTT.

This clonotype occurred a few times. The chain couples TRBV24-1 to TRBJ2-3, with a weak D call TRBD1 (6 bases). Germline assignment: CDR1 KGHDR and CDR2 SFDVKD. V dropped 7 bases and J dropped 2 bases, with 12 bases sitting between them. This CDR3 comprises 14 residues. CDR3 nucleotide sequence: TGTGCCACCAGCAGCGACAGGCTCACAGATACGCAGTATTTT. Its protein is CATSSDRLTDTQYF.

This clonotype was recorded a few times. The CDR3 protein is CASSRLWGGTDTQYF. The CDR3 nucleotides read TGTGCCAGCAGCCGGCTATGGGGAGGCACAGATACGCAGTATTTT. The V and J genes are TRBV3-1 and TRBJ2-3; TRBD2 is a possible D gene (5 bases). Trimming stripped 4 bases from V and 1 base from J, with 12 bases between. CDR1 and CDR2 (germline): LGHDT, YNNKEL (reference sequence). CDR3 length equals 15 residues.

This chain joins TRBV7-3 and TRBJ2-1, with TRBD1 identical over 8 bases. The length of the CDR3 is 16 residues. CDR1 is SGHTA and CDR2 is FQGTGA in the germline V gene. J gave up 7 bases and V 5 bases, and 13 bases lay outside the gene matches. The CDR3 reads CASSLVGQGARNEQFF. The CDR3 region has the DNA TGTGCCAGCAGCCTGGTCGGACAGGGTGCGAGAAATGAGCAGTTCTTC.

The J gene is TRBJ1-5, the V gene TRBV6-2 or TRBV6-3, with D perhaps matching TRBD1 (6 bases). The CDR3 is 18 residues long. The germline gives CDR1 MNHEY, CDR2 SVGEGT. Trimming shortened V by 3 bases and J by 2 bases, and 20 bases separated the two germline ends. CDR3 amino acids: CASSYSGGAGSRNQPQHF. For the CDR3, the DNA is TGTGCCAGCAGTTATTCCGGGGGCGCGGGCAGTCGCAATCAGCCCCAGCATTTT.

This clonotype was recorded many times. CDR3 in amino acids: CATSDLTEQGARYEQYF. The CDR3, as DNA: TGTGCCACCAGTGATCTGACTGAACAGGGGGCTAGGTACGAGCAGTACTTC. The rearrangement joins TRBV24-1 to TRBJ2-7, with 9 bases fitting TRBD1. Germline V CDR1 and CDR2: KGHDR, SFDVKD. With 3 bases clipped from V and 4 bases from J, the junction kept 12 bases outside the gene matches. The CDR3 has 17 amino acids.

This clonotype occurred a few times. The rearrangement joins TRBV25-1 to TRBJ2-7, with D uncertain. Trimming cost V 8 bases and J 0 bases, with 17 bases left between them. CDR1 MGHDK and CDR2 SYGVNS come from the germline V gene. This CDR3 has 15 amino acids. In DNA form, the CDR3 reads TGTGCCAGCCTTCCGAGTTGGGCTAACTCCTACGAGCAGTACTTC. It translates to CASLPSWANSYEQYF.

This clonotype has just a few counts. The chain has TRBV6-5 and TRBJ2-7; TRBD2 matches at 11 bases. The ends lost 6 bases at V and 5 bases at J; junction bases unmatched: 6. This CDR3 is 14 amino acids long. CDR1 and CDR2 from the germline V gene are MNHEY and SVGAGI. CDR3 region: CASSRLAGSNEQYV. The DNA of the CDR3 is TGTGCCAGCAGCCGACTAGCGGGGAGCAACGAGCAGTACGTC.

This clonotype appeared a few times. The rearrangement joins TRBV20-1 to TRBJ2-4, with TRBD1 matching 8 bases. This CDR3 comprises 14 residues. The trim removed 6 bases at V and 6 bases at J, leaving 10 bases unmatched. Germline V gene sequence: CDR1 DFQATT, CDR2 SNEGSKA (reference sequence). The CDR3 DNA sequence: TGCAGTGCCCCCTCGCAGGGGGCGAGAAACATTCAGTACTTC. It codes for CSAPSQGARNIQYF.